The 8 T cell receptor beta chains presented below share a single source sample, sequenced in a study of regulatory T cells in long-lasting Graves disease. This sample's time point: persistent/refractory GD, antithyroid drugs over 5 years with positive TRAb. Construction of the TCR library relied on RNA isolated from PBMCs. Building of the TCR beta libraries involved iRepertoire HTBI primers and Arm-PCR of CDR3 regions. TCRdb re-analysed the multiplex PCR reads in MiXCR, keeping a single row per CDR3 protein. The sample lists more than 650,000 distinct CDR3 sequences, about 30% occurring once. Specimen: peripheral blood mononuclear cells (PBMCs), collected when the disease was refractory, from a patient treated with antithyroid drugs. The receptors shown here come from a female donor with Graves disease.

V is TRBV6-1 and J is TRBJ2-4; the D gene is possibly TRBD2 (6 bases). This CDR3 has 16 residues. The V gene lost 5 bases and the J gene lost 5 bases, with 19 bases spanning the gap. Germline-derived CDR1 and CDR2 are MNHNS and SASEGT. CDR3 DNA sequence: TGTGCCAGCAGTCCCCGCAGGAGGGTAATCCAAAACATTCAGTACTTC. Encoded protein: CASSPRRRVIQNIQYF.

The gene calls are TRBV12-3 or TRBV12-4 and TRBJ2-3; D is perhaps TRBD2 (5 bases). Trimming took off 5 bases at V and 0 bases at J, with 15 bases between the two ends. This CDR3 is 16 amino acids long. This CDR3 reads CASSDSARTSTDTQYF. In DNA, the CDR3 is TGTGCCAGCAGTGATAGCGCCCGGACTAGCACAGATACGCAGTATTTT.

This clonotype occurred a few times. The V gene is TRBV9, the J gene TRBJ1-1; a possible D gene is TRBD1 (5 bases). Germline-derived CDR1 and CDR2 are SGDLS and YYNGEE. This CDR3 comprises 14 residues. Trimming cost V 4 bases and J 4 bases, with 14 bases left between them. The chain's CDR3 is CASSSRGEGTEAFF. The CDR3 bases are TGTGCCAGCAGCTCCCGGGGGGAGGGCACTGAAGCTTTCTTT.

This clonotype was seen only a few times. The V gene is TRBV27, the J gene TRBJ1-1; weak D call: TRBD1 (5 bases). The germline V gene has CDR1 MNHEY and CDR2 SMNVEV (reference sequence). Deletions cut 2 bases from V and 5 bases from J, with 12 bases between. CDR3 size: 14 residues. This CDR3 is CASSLKGQGTEAFF. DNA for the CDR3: TGTGCCAGCAGTTTAAAGGGGCAAGGAACTGAAGCTTTCTTT.

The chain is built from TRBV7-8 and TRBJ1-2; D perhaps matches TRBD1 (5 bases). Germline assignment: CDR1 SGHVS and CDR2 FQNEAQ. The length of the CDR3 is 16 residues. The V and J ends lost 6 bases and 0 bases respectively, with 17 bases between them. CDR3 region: CASSSYAGWTNYGYTF. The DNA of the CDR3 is TGTGCCAGCAGTTCCTATGCAGGGTGGACTAACTATGGCTACACCTTC. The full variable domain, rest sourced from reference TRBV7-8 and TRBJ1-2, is GAGVSQSPRYKVAKRGQDVALRCDPISGHVSLFWYQQALGQGPEFLTYFQNEAQLDKSGLPSDRFFAERPEGSVSTLKIQRTQQEDSAVYLCASSSYAGWTNYGYTFGSGTRLTVV.

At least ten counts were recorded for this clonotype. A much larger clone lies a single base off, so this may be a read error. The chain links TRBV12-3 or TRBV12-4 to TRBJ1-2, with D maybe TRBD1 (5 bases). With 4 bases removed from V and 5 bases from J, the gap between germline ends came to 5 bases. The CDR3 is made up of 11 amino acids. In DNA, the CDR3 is TGTGCCAGCAGTTGGGGGTATGGCTACACCTTC. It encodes CASSWGYGYTF.

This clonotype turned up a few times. The CDR3 spells CATSRAPGGSNQPQHF. The CDR3 bases are TGTGCCACCAGCAGAGCTCCGGGTGGAAGCAATCAGCCCCAGCATTTT. J is TRBJ1-5 and V is TRBV15; D is unresolved. The V and J ends lost 1 base and 1 base respectively, with 11 bases between them. Germline V gives CDR1 LNHNV, CDR2 YYDKDF (reference sequence). CDR3 length: 16 amino acids.

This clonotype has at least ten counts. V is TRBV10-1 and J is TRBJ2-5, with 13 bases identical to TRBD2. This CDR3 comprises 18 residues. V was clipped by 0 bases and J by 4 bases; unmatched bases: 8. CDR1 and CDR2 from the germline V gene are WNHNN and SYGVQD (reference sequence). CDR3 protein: CASSESAPGLAGIETQYF. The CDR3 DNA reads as TGCGCCAGCAGTGAGTCCGCCCCGGGACTAGCGGGAATAGAGACCCAGTACTTC.